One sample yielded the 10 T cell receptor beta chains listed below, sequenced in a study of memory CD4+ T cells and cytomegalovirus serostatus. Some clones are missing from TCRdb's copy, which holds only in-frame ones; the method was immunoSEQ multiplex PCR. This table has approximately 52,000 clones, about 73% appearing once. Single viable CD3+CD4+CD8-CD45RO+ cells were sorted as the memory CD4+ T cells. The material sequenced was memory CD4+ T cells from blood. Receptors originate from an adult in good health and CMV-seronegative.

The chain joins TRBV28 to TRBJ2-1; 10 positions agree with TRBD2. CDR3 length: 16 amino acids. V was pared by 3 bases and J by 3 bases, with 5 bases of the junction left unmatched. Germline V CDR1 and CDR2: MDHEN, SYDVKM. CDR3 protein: CASSFSLAGVYNEQFF. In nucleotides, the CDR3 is TGTGCCAGCAGTTTTTCCCTAGCGGGGGTCTACAATGAGCAGTTCTTC.

In DNA, the CDR3 is TGTGCCTGGAGTGTGGCGGGCCACAGGGGGCTGAACGAAAAACTGTTTTTT. Protein sequence: CAWSVAGHRGLNEKLFF. The chain carries TRBV30 and TRBJ1-4, with TRBD1 identical over 9 bases. V dropped 0 bases and J dropped 8; count of bases not matched to a gene: 13. From germline, CDR1 is GTSNPN and CDR2 SVGIG (reference sequence). The CDR3 length is 17 residues.

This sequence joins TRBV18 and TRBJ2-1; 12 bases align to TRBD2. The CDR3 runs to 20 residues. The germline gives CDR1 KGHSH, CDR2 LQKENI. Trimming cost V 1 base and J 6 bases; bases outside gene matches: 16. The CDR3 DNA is TGTGCCAGCTCACCACTGACTAGCGGGGGCCATAACACTCAAGCCAATGAGCAGTTCTTC. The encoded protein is CASSPLTSGGHNTQANEQFF.

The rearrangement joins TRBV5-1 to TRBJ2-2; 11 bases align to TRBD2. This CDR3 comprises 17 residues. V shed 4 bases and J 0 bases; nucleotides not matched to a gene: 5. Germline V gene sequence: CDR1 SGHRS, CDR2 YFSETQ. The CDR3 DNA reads TGCGCCAGCAGCCACAAGACTAGCGGGGCGAACACCGGGGAGCTGTTTTTT. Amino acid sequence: CASSHKTSGANTGELFF.

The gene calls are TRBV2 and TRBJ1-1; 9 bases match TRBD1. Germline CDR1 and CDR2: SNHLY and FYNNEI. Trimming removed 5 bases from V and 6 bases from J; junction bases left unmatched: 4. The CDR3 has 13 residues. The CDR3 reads CASSRTGDAEAFF. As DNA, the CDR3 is TGTGCCAGCAGTAGGACAGGGGACGCTGAAGCTTTCTTT.

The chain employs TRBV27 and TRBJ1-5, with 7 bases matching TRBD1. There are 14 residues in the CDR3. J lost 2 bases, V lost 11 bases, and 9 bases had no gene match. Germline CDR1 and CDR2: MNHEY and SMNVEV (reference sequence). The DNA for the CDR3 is TGTGCCCATAGTCAGGGGGTTTGCAATCAGCCCCAGCATTTT. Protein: CAHSQGVCNQPQHF.

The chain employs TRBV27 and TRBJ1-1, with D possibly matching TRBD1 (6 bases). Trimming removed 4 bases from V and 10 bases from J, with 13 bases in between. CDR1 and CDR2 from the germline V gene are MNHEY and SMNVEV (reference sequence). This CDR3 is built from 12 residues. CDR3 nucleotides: TGTGCCAGCAGTTCACCCACAGGGTCAGCTTTCTTT. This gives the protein CASSSPTGSAFF.

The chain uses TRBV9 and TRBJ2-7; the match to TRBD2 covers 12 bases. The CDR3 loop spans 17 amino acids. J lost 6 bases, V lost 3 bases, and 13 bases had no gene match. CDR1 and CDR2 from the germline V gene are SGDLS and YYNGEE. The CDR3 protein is CASSGLAGGSKIVEQYF. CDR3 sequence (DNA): TGTGCCAGCAGCGGCCTAGCGGGGGGGAGTAAGATAGTCGAGCAGTACTTC. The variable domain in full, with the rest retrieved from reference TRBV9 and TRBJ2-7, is DSGVTQTPKHLITATGQRVTLRCSPRSGDLSVYWYQQSLDQGLQFLIQYYNGEERAKGNILERFSAQQFPDLHSELNLSSLELGDSALYFCASSGLAGGSKIVEQYFGPGTRLTVT.

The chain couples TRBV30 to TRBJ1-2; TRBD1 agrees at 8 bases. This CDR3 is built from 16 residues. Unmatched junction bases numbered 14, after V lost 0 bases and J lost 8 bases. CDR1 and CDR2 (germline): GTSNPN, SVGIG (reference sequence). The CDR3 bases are TGTGCCTGGAGTGTACAGACAGGGGCTGTGGTGTCGGGCTACACCTTC. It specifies CAWSVQTGAVVSGYTF.

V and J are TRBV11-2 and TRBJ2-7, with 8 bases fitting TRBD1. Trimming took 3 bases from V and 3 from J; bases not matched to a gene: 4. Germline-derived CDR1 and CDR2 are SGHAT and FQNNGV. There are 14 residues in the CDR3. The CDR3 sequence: CASSLDRAVYEQYF. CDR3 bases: TGTGCCAGCAGCTTGGACAGGGCCGTCTACGAGCAGTACTTC. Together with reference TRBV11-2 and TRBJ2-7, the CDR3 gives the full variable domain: EAGVAQSPRYKIIEKRQSVAFWCNPISGHATLYWYQQILGQGPKLLIQFQNNGVVDDSQLPKDRFSAERLKGVDSTLKIQPAKLEDSAVYLCASSLDRAVYEQYFGPGTRLTVT.